Detailed here is one T cell receptor (beta chain). Its antigen is as yet unknown. Between the trimmed V and J ends, which lost 6 bases and 1 base, there was a span of 9 bases. CDR3 length: 13 residues. Looked up from germline, CDR1 is SGHAT and CDR2 is FQNNGV. The sample originates from a study of response to subunit inactivated influenza vaccine. The study's findings and limits: Researchers suggested that each seasonal influenza vaccination recruits few new T cells.

TCRdb fed the RT-PCR reads into MiXCR, producing one record per CDR3 protein. Of over 650,000 distinct CDR3 sequences in the sample, 15% to 20% were seen once. The TCR originated in a middle-aged man who received an inactivated influenza vaccine. V is TRBV11-2 and J is TRBJ1-2; the D is unclear. Specimen: PBMCs from blood, collected around 5 days after vaccination. This chain's CDR3 is CASSSSFNYGYTF. DNA for the CDR3: TGTGCCAGCAGTTCATCCTTTAACTATGGCTACACCTTC.